Each of the 19 T cell receptor beta chains below was sequenced from the same sample in a study of shared clonotypes between healthy human individuals (dated by TCRdb to 2020 to 2021). The library was prepared using the immunoSEQ multiplex PCR assay. Held by TCRdb, this immuneACCESS table contains in-frame sequences only and omits some clones. Under half of the omission traces to an unresolved V gene where checked; the cause of the rest is unknown. Counted in this sample were about 600,000 clones; 97% of them appeared once. About 0.06% of the sample is in the top ten clones. Sequencing input: naive CD4+ T cells sorted from blood. Read against the paper, the sample's cell subset or site label means: CD45RA+ positively selected. The receptors derive from a woman aged 25 to 39 in good health.

V is TRBV27 and J is TRBJ1-1; D gene unclear. The ends were cut back, 7 bases at V and 0 bases at J, with 12 bases in the middle. Germline loops: CDR1 MNHEY, CDR2 SMNVEV (reference sequence). The CDR3 is 14 residues long. The CDR3: CASNRGKVNTEAFF. The CDR3, as DNA: TGTGCCAGCAACCGAGGGAAAGTGAACACTGAAGCTTTCTTT.

This clone was picked up one time. V is TRBV7-8 and J is TRBJ2-7; the D is unclear. The V and J ends lost 1 base and 0 bases respectively, with 16 bases between them. This CDR3 has 17 residues. Germline CDR1 SGHVS, CDR2 FQNEAQ. CDR3: CASSLVSRSVSSYEQYF. CDR3 DNA: TGTGCCAGCAGCTTAGTTTCGCGAAGCGTCAGCTCCTACGAGCAGTACTTC.

This sequence joins TRBV7-9 and TRBJ2-7; D unclear. This CDR3 has 12 amino acids. Germline CDR1 reads SEHNR; CDR2 reads FQNEAQ (reference sequence). Trimming took 2 bases from V and 5 from J, leaving 7 bases between them. CDR3 in amino acids: CASSLFTDEQYF. CDR3 nucleotides: TGTGCCAGCAGCTTATTTACGGACGAGCAGTACTTC. Filled out from reference TRBV7-9 and TRBJ2-7, the complete variable domain reads DTGVSQNPRHKITKRGQNVTFRCDPISEHNRLYWYRQTLGQGPEFLTYFQNEAQLEKSRLLSDRFSAERPKGSFSTLEIQRTEQGDSAMYLCASSLFTDEQYFGPGTRLTVT.

The chain employs TRBV18 and TRBJ1-2; TRBD1 aligns across 11 bases. In germline, CDR1 is KGHSH, CDR2 LQKENI. The V segment lost 3 bases and the J segment 3 bases; nucleotides outside the gene matches: 3. The CDR3 spans 15 residues. The CDR3 here is CASSPGQGGDYGYTF. CDR3 DNA sequence: TGTGCCAGCTCACCGGGACAGGGGGGAGACTATGGCTACACCTTC.

This chain links TRBV15 with TRBJ2-2; no clear D. The CDR3 runs to 16 residues. The V end was cut by 0 bases, the J end by 0 bases, with 8 bases between. Germline CDR1 and CDR2: LNHNV and YYDKDF (reference sequence). The CDR3: CATSRDYGANTGELFF. The DNA of the CDR3 is TGTGCCACCAGCAGAGATTACGGCGCGAACACCGGGGAGCTGTTTTTT.

V usage is TRBV19 and J usage is TRBJ2-3; TRBD2 agrees at 10 bases. The CDR3 is 17 residues long. The trim removed 2 bases at V and 6 bases at J, leaving 11 bases unmatched. Germline CDR1 is LNHDA and CDR2 is SQIVND (reference sequence). CDR3 in DNA: TGTGCCAGTAGTATAAGGATCCTAGCGGGAGATGAGGATACGCAGTATTTT. Amino acid sequence: CASSIRILAGDEDTQYF.

As to this clone: The sample has other DNA sequences that encode this CDR3 too. The rearrangement joins TRBV28 to TRBJ2-7; 7 nucleotides agree with TRBD1. Germline V gene data show CDR1 as MDHEN and CDR2 as SYDVKM. The CDR3 contains 14 residues. The trim removed 6 bases at V and 2 bases at J, leaving 7 bases unmatched. The CDR3 coding sequence is TGTGCCAGCAGCCTCGGACAGGCCACCTACGAGCAGTACTTC. This translates into CASSLGQATYEQYF.

V is TRBV6-5 and J is TRBJ1-6; tentative D call: TRBD1 (6 bases). Germline CDR1 is MNHEY and CDR2 is SVGAGI. The CDR3 runs to 14 residues. Trimming stripped 2 bases from V and 7 bases from J, with 9 bases between. The CDR3 sequence is CASSYTQGNSPLHF. CDR3 nucleotide sequence: TGTGCCAGCAGTTACACCCAGGGGAATTCACCCCTCCACTTT.

The gene calls are TRBV6-5 and TRBJ2-7, with unresolved D. Germline-derived CDR1 and CDR2 are MNHEY and SVGAGI. The CDR3 covers 15 residues. V lost 2 bases, J lost 6 bases, and 17 bases lay in between. CDR3 DNA sequence: TGTGCCAGCAGTTACGCGCCGGGCCTAGGTGGCGAGCAGTACTTC. The encoded protein is CASSYAPGLGGEQYF.

V gene TRBV11-2 combines with J gene TRBJ2-1; D might be TRBD2 (6 bases). This CDR3 has 16 amino acids. Between the trimmed V and J ends, which lost 3 bases and 4 bases, there was a span of 16 bases. Germline V CDR1 and CDR2: SGHAT, FQNNGV. This CDR3 is CASSFRRLASYNEQFF. CDR3 nucleotide sequence: TGTGCCAGCAGCTTCCGACGCCTAGCGTCATACAATGAGCAGTTCTTC.

The CDR3 is CAISEGPPTTDEQFF. CDR3 nucleotides: TGTGCCATCAGTGAAGGGCCTCCCACTACCGATGAGCAGTTCTTC. The chain has TRBV10-3 and TRBJ2-1; D gene uncertain. V lost 3 bases and J lost 8, with 17 bases in between. The CDR3 is 15 residues long. Germline V gene lookup returns CDR1 ENHRY and CDR2 SYGVKD.

The chain recombines TRBV28 with TRBJ2-1, with TRBD2 as a possible D gene (6 bases). There are 13 residues in the CDR3. Germline CDR1 MDHEN, CDR2 SYDVKM. The CDR3 loop reads CAGGGNPYNEQFF. The CDR3 DNA reads TGTGCAGGCGGAGGGAACCCCTACAATGAGCAGTTCTTC.

The rearrangement links TRBV7-2 to TRBJ2-5; a weak D match, TRBD2 (6 bases). The V end lost 5 bases, the J end lost 0 bases, and 16 bases lay between the germline ends. The CDR3 loop spans 16 amino acids. The germline CDR1 and CDR2 sequences are SGHTA and FQGNSA. The CDR3 is CASSQAGLGNQETQYF. DNA of the CDR3: TGTGCCAGCAGCCAAGCGGGCCTAGGCAACCAAGAGACCCAGTACTTC.

The chain combines TRBV29-1 with TRBJ2-1; D is unclear. The CDR3 has 13 amino acids. Germline-derived CDR1 and CDR2 are SQVTM and ANQGSEA. The V end lost 4 bases, the J end lost 4 bases, and 11 bases lay between the germline ends. The CDR3 is CSVVPSAYNEQFF. The CDR3 nucleotides are TGCAGCGTTGTTCCTAGTGCATACAATGAGCAGTTCTTC.

The V and J genes are TRBV10-3 and TRBJ2-7, with 10 positions matching TRBD2. Germline V lookup: CDR1 ENHRY, CDR2 SYGVKD. V was clipped by 10 bases and J by 7 bases; unmatched bases: 19. This CDR3 comprises 16 residues. CDR3 residues: CATRRQRASGRYEQYF. The CDR3, as DNA: TGTGCCACCCGGCGTCAAAGGGCTAGCGGGAGATATGAGCAGTACTTC.

The chain recombines TRBV28 with TRBJ2-1; 12 nucleotides line up with TRBD2. The V gene end was trimmed by 3 bases and the J gene end by 0 bases; junction bases not matched to a gene: 6. The CDR3 is 18 residues long. Germline assignment: CDR1 MDHEN and CDR2 SYDVKM. This CDR3 reads CASSLGLAGPSSYNEQFF. CDR3 nucleotides: TGTGCCAGCAGTTTGGGACTAGCGGGTCCGAGCTCCTACAATGAGCAGTTCTTC.

The CDR3 nucleotides are TGTGCCATGGGAGGCGGGAGTGGTCGGACCGGGGAGCTGTTTTTT. Translated, it gives CAMGGGSGRTGELFF. V gene TRBV10-3 combines with J gene TRBJ2-2; 7 bases are shared with TRBD2. J was trimmed by 5 bases and V by 9 bases; bases with no gene match: 12. The CDR3 consists of 15 residues. Germline V gene sequence: CDR1 ENHRY, CDR2 SYGVKD.

This clone appeared once. The chain is built from TRBV28 and TRBJ2-7; D is uncertain. Trimming took 4 bases from V and 3 from J, leaving 7 bases between them. Per the germline V gene, CDR1 is MDHEN and CDR2 is SYDVKM. The length of the CDR3 is 12 residues. CDR3: CASSSSHYEQYF. The CDR3 nucleotides read TGTGCCAGCAGTTCCTCCCACTACGAGCAGTACTTC.

The chain uses TRBV7-3 and TRBJ2-1, with TRBD2 matching 7 bases. The CDR3 spans 15 residues. V was pared by 3 bases and J by 10 bases, with 12 bases of the junction left unmatched. Germline V lookup: CDR1 SGHTA, CDR2 FQGTGA. CDR3 sequence (DNA): TGTGCCAGCAGCTTCGGTTCGAGTAGCGGGTTAGAGCAGTTCTTC. Amino acids: CASSFGSSSGLEQFF.